The 22 T cell receptor beta chains given below trace back to one sample, sequenced in a study of beta chain features in type 1 diabetes. The entirety of the isolated RNA underwent reverse transcription, so expressed TCRB transcripts were sequenced. Profiled with immunoSEQ multiplex PCR; TCRdb holds only in-frame clones, not every one. The sample carries about 210,000 clones, approximately 11% recorded once. The sequencing sample was made of central memory CD4+ T cells from blood. The source of these receptors is a man between 18 and 29 years old in good health.

V is TRBV30 and J is TRBJ1-5; maybe TRBD1 (5 bases). V shed 0 bases and J shed 0 bases, with 9 bases lying between them. CDR1 GTSNPN and CDR2 SVGIG come from the germline V gene (reference sequence). This CDR3 has 15 residues. The CDR3 is CAWSVQGYSNQPQHF. CDR3 coding DNA: TGTGCCTGGAGTGTTCAGGGTTATAGCAATCAGCCCCAGCATTTT.

This clone was picked up a small number of times. The rearrangement joins TRBV11-2 to TRBJ2-6, with a possible D match to TRBD1 (6 bases). The CDR3 runs to 17 residues. The germline V and J ends were trimmed by 1 base and 0 bases, with 10 bases remaining between them. Germline lookup yields CDR1 SGHAT and CDR2 FQNNGV. The CDR3 spells CASSLVGTISGANVLTF. The CDR3 DNA sequence: TGTGCCAGCAGCTTAGTCGGGACAATCTCTGGGGCCAACGTCCTGACTTTC.

The J gene is TRBJ2-5, the V gene TRBV30; TRBD1 is a possible D gene (5 bases). The DNA matches TRBJ2-7 better at its end, which makes the J call doubtful. This CDR3 is 16 amino acids long. CDR1 GTSNPN and CDR2 SVGIG come from the germline V gene (reference sequence). In nucleotides, the CDR3 is TGTGCCTGGAGTGTACGTGAAATGGCAGGGCCCAACGAGCAGTACTTC. This codes for CAWSVREMAGPNEQYF.

At least ten counts were recorded for this clone. The V gene is TRBV7-3, the J gene TRBJ2-1, with D possibly TRBD2 on 6 matching bases. V was clipped by 5 bases and J by 9 bases, with 14 bases between them. Germline loops: CDR1 SGHTA, CDR2 FQGTGA. CDR3 length equals 13 residues. This CDR3 is CASSPTLGGEQFF. In DNA, the CDR3 is TGTGCCAGCAGCCCCACTCTCGGGGGTGAGCAGTTCTTC.

The chain has TRBV11-2 and TRBJ2-7, with D possibly matching TRBD2 (6 bases). The germline gives CDR1 SGHAT, CDR2 FQNNGV. The germline V and J ends were trimmed by 6 bases and 5 bases, with 20 bases remaining between them. The CDR3 runs to 15 residues. The CDR3 region is CASSLIAAKTHEQYF. The CDR3 coding sequence is TGTGCCAGCAGTTTAATAGCGGCCAAAACCCACGAGCAGTACTTC.

The genes are TRBV5-1 and TRBJ1-2; D is undetermined. V was clipped by 0 bases and J by 4 bases, with 7 bases between them. From germline, CDR1 is SGHRS and CDR2 YFSETQ. The CDR3 has 13 amino acids. This CDR3 is CASSLVDGYGYTF. The CDR3 region has the DNA TGCGCCAGCAGCTTGGTGGACGGCTATGGCTACACCTTC.

This clone was counted many times. The chain employs TRBV2 and TRBJ1-2; TRBD1 agrees at 9 bases. V shed 5 bases, J shed 4 bases, and the junction held 5 bases outside the gene matches. This CDR3 is 14 amino acids long. The germline CDR1 and CDR2 sequences are SNHLY and FYNNEI. The CDR3 sequence is CASSHRGLSYGYTF. The CDR3 nucleotides are TGTGCCAGCAGTCACAGGGGGCTCTCCTATGGCTACACCTTC.

This clone was detected a few times. The chain is built from TRBV5-5 and TRBJ2-7; 7 bases map to TRBD2. Per germline, CDR1 SGHKS and CDR2 YYEKEE (reference sequence). CDR3 length: 14 amino acids. The J segment lost 0 bases and the V segment lost 0 bases, leaving 0 bases of the junction unmatched. As DNA, the CDR3 is TGTGCCAGCAGCTTGGAGCGGGACTCCTACGAGCAGTACTTC. Translated: CASSLERDSYEQYF.

This clone was picked up a small number of times. The chain is built from TRBV7-9 and TRBJ2-1; 9 nucleotides match TRBD2. The ends lost 5 bases at V and 4 bases at J; junction bases unmatched: 6. CDR1 is SEHNR and CDR2 is FQNEAQ in the germline V gene (reference sequence). CDR3 length: 15 amino acids. The CDR3 is CASSPRTSVYNEQFF. In nucleotides, the CDR3 is TGTGCCAGCAGCCCGCGGACTAGCGTGTACAATGAGCAGTTCTTC.

This chain uses TRBV7-9 with TRBJ2-3; 7 bases match TRBD2. Unmatched junction bases numbered 3, after V lost 2 bases and J lost 1 base. There are 15 residues in the CDR3. Germline lookup yields CDR1 SEHNR and CDR2 FQNEAQ (reference sequence). The CDR3 sequence is CASSLSLAGTDTQYF. The CDR3 coding sequence is TGTGCCAGCAGCTTAAGCCTAGCGGGCACAGATACGCAGTATTTT.

This clone was detected only a few times. The J gene is TRBJ1-1, the V gene TRBV5-4, with 9 positions matching TRBD1. This CDR3 spans 14 amino acids. V was pared by 3 bases and J by 4 bases, with 4 bases of the junction left unmatched. Per the germline V gene, CDR1 is SGHNT and CDR2 is YYREEE (reference sequence). CDR3 region: CASSSGQGSTEAFF. CDR3 coding DNA: TGTGCCAGCAGCTCGGGACAGGGAAGCACTGAAGCTTTCTTT.

This clone turned up a few times. V usage is TRBV15 and J usage is TRBJ1-2; D is ambiguous. Deletions cut 0 bases from V and 6 bases from J, with 11 bases between. This CDR3 has 14 amino acids. CDR1 and CDR2 from the germline V gene are LNHNV and YYDKDF (reference sequence). The CDR3 protein is CATSRERRSHGYTF. In DNA form, the CDR3 reads TGTGCCACCAGCAGAGAGAGGCGGAGTCATGGCTACACCTTC.

This clone was seen only a few times. The chain uses TRBV27 and TRBJ1-4; 9 bases agree with TRBD1. CDR3 length: 15 amino acids. V shed 5 bases and J 5 bases; nucleotides not matched to a gene: 6. CDR1 is MNHEY and CDR2 is SMNVEV in the germline V gene (reference sequence). CDR3 DNA sequence: TGTGCCAGCAGTCCCCTGGGACAGGGAAATGAAAAACTGTTTTTT. The encoded protein is CASSPLGQGNEKLFF. Full variable domain (rest looked up from reference TRBV27 and TRBJ1-4): EAQVTQNPRYLITVTGKKLTVTCSQNMNHEYMSWYRQDPGLGLRQIYYSMNVEVTDKGDVPEGYKVSRKEKRNFPLILESPSPNQTSLYFCASSPLGQGNEKLFFGSGTQLSVL.

The V gene is TRBV4-2, the J gene TRBJ1-1; D may be TRBD1 (5 bases). Trimming pared 0 bases from V and 7 bases from J, leaving 12 bases between. Germline V lookup: CDR1 LGHNA, CDR2 YNFKEQ. This CDR3 is built from 14 residues. CDR3 in amino acids: CASSQEKGRDEAFF. CDR3 DNA: TGTGCCAGCAGCCAAGAAAAGGGGCGGGATGAAGCTTTCTTT.

This clone was counted between two and nine times. V gene TRBV19 combines with J gene TRBJ2-2, with 8 bases matching TRBD1. The junction had 6 bases not matched to a gene; V was cut back by 1 base and J by 5 bases. The length of the CDR3 is 16 residues. The germline CDR1 and CDR2 sequences are LNHDA and SQIVND (reference sequence). The CDR3 DNA reads as TGTGCCAGTAGTATAGGGTCAGGGGGCGTGACCGGGGAGCTGTTTTTT. Protein: CASSIGSGGVTGELFF.

The CDR3 DNA reads TGTGCCTGGAGCCAGAGCGGGGCCAAAAACATTCAGTACTTC. This gives the protein CAWSQSGAKNIQYF. V is TRBV30 and J is TRBJ2-4; possibly TRBD2 for D (6 bases). Between the trimmed V and J ends, which lost 3 bases and 1 base, there was a span of 10 bases. Looked up from germline, CDR1 is GTSNPN and CDR2 is SVGIG (reference sequence). The CDR3 runs 14 residues. Looking up the rest from reference TRBV30 and TRBJ2-4 gives the full variable domain: SQTIHQWPATLVQPVGSPLSLECTVEGTSNPNLYWYRQAAGRGLQLLFYSVGIGQISSEVPQNLSASRPQDRQFILSSKKLLLSDSGFYLCAWSQSGAKNIQYFGAGTRLSVL.

This clone was found a few times. The same CDR3 is also encoded by other DNA sequences in this sample. The chain couples TRBV7-3 to TRBJ2-1; D unclear. The CDR3 is made up of 11 amino acids. Trimming cost V 1 base and J 5 bases, with 0 bases left between them. Germline CDR1 SGHTA, CDR2 FQGTGA. The CDR3 DNA follows: TGTGCCAGCAGCTTAAACAATGAGCAGTTCTTC. It encodes CASSLNNEQFF.

This sequence joins TRBV11-3 and TRBJ1-1; D might be TRBD1 (6 bases). V lost 2 bases and J 3 bases, leaving 7 bases between the germline ends. The germline gives CDR1 SGHNT, CDR2 YENEEA. CDR3 length equals 13 residues. In nucleotides, the CDR3 is TGTGCCAGCAGCTTAAACAGGGACACTGAAGCTTTCTTT. The encoded protein is CASSLNRDTEAFF. Filled out from reference TRBV11-3 and TRBJ1-1, the complete variable domain reads EAGVVQSPRYKIIEKKQPVAFWCNPISGHNTLYWYLQNLGQGPELLIRYENEEAVDDSQLPKDRFSAERLKGVDSTLKIQPAELGDSAVYLCASSLNRDTEAFFGQGTRLTVV.

This clone was observed a handful of times. Different DNA sequences within this sample yield the same CDR3. This chain links TRBV18 with TRBJ1-5; 7 positions match TRBD1. The CDR3 sequence is 13 residues long. Germline assignment: CDR1 KGHSH and CDR2 LQKENI. Trimming removed 6 bases from V and 5 bases from J; junction bases left unmatched: 4. The CDR3 sequence: CASSPGGDQPQHF. The CDR3 DNA reads TGTGCCAGCTCCCCAGGGGGAGATCAGCCCCAGCATTTT.

Comments on this clone: Other nucleotide sequences in the sample specify the same CDR3. V is TRBV4-3 and J is TRBJ2-6; weak D call: TRBD1 (6 bases). CDR1 LGHNA and CDR2 YSLEER come from the germline V gene. V was trimmed by 4 bases and J by 0 bases, leaving 7 bases between them. This CDR3 has 15 amino acids. CDR3 amino acids: CASSLTGSGANVLTF. The CDR3 region has the DNA TGCGCCAGCAGCCTGACAGGCTCTGGGGCCAACGTCCTGACTTTC.

This clone was picked up a small number of times. Here the CDR3 DNA reads TGTGCCAGCAGCTTCGTCCCCGCAGTACAAGAGACCCAGTACTTC. Translating gives CASSFVPAVQETQYF. The chain employs TRBV7-8 and TRBJ2-5; D remains ambiguous. Germline V gene lookup returns CDR1 SGHVS and CDR2 FQNEAQ. The length of the CDR3 is 15 residues. V lost 3 bases and J lost 2, with 13 bases in between.

The rearrangement joins TRBV7-3 to TRBJ2-3; 10 bases align to TRBD2. CDR1 and CDR2 from the germline V gene are SGHTA and FQGTGA. This CDR3 has 17 amino acids. Trimming cost V 6 bases and J 3 bases; bases outside gene matches: 12. The CDR3 DNA follows: TGTGCCAGCAGTGGCGGAGCGGGAGGGCCTATGACAGATACGCAGTATTTT. Translation: CASSGGAGGPMTDTQYF.